Following are 21 T cell receptor beta chains from one sample sequenced in a study of cytomegalovirus exposure and HLA in healthy donors listed by TCRdb under 2017. Library construction relied on the immunoSEQ multiplex PCR assay. For the multiplex PCR, a mixture combining 60 forward primers for TCR Vbeta segments and 13 reverse primers for TCR Jbeta segments was used. TCRdb obtained this table from immuneACCESS and retained in-frame rearrangements with V and J assigned. These tables miss some clones; where compared with another copy, unresolved V genes account for less than half of the shortfall, and the remainder is unexplained. The table for this sample lists over 150,000 clones; about four fifths of them were counted only once. The ten largest clones represent 1% of the sample. The sample comprised PBMCs. These receptors came from a woman in her 50s in good health and CMV-seropositive.

The chain employs TRBV7-2 and TRBJ1-1, with D tentatively TRBD1 (5 bases). This CDR3 comprises 14 residues. Trimming removed 5 bases at V and 3 bases at J, with 13 bases between. Germline lookup yields CDR1 SGHTA and CDR2 FQGNSA. The CDR3 sequence: CASSRGTGDTEAFF. In DNA, the CDR3 is TGTGCCAGCAGCCGAGGTACGGGGGACACTGAAGCTTTCTTT.

This clone was found a few times. One end of the junction fails to match germline, which may point to a read error. The rearrangement joins TRBV6-6 to TRBJ2-3; the D is unclear. The CDR3 is 12 amino acids. The germline V gene has CDR1 MNHNY and CDR2 SVGAGI (reference sequence). CDR3 nucleotide sequence: TGTGCCAGCAGTTACGACACAGATACACAGTATTTT. Translation gives CASSYDTDTQYF.

V gene TRBV7-2 combines with J gene TRBJ2-7, with D tentatively TRBD2 (7 bases). Looked up from germline, CDR1 is SGHTA and CDR2 is FQGNSA. Trimming took off 5 bases at V and 2 bases at J, with 19 bases between the two ends. The CDR3 runs 16 residues. The CDR3 bases are TGTGCCAGCAGCCATCAAGGGGGGGGGACCACCTACGAGCAGTACTTC. It translates to CASSHQGGGTTYEQYF.

As regards this clone: The junction departs from the called germline gene at one end, perhaps through a read error. The V gene is TRBV18, the J gene TRBJ1-1; D is unclear. Per the germline V gene, CDR1 is KGHSH and CDR2 is LQKENI. This CDR3 region has 14 residues. In DNA, the CDR3 is TGTGCCAGCTCAGCACCTAGCGGGAACACTGAAGCTTTCTTT. Its protein product is CASSAPSGNTEAFF.

Points on this clone: One junction end disagrees with the germline gene, perhaps due to a read error. The CDR3 reads CSSSSLEVFQETQYF. The CDR3 DNA reads as TGTTCCAGCAGCTCGCTGGAGGTGTTTCAAGAGACCCAGTACTTC. The V and J genes are TRBV7-9 and TRBJ2-5; perhaps TRBD2 as D (5 bases). Germline lookup yields CDR1 SEHNR and CDR2 FQNEAQ (reference sequence). The CDR3 runs to 15 residues.

The chain links TRBV5-1 to TRBJ1-1; no definite D call. The CDR3 has 13 amino acids. V lost 0 bases to trimming and J lost 5 bases, with 8 bases between them. The germline gives CDR1 SGHRS, CDR2 YFSETQ. The CDR3 loop is CASSLGPGTEAFF. As DNA, the CDR3 is TGCGCCAGCAGCTTGGGGCCCGGGACTGAAGCTTTCTTT.

The chain is built from TRBV7-2 and TRBJ1-2; a weak D match, TRBD1 (6 bases). CDR3 length: 15 residues. Germline V lookup: CDR1 SGHTA, CDR2 FQGNSA. Trimming removed 1 base at V and 8 bases at J, with 17 bases between. The CDR3 DNA is TGTGCCAGCAGCTTAGGGCGATCAGGGGCCTCGGGCTACACCTTC. This sequence encodes CASSLGRSGASGYTF.

As concerns this clone: An end of the junction differs from the germline gene, which may be a read error. The gene calls are TRBV19 and TRBJ1-2; D possibly corresponds to TRBD1 (5 bases). The CDR3 has 13 residues. Looked up from germline, CDR1 is LNHDA and CDR2 is SQIVND (reference sequence). The CDR3 coding sequence is TGTGCCAGTAGTATACAGGGTAACGATGGCTACACCTTC. Its translation is CASSIQGNDGYTF.

CDR3 protein: CASSVTGRNTGELFF. The CDR3 DNA reads as TGTGCCAGCAGCGTAACGGGGAGGAACACCGGGGAGCTGTTTTTT. The rearrangement links TRBV9 to TRBJ2-2; weak D call: TRBD2 (5 bases). Germline CDR1 and CDR2: SGDLS and YYNGEE. The CDR3 has 15 residues. The V and J ends lost 1 base and 1 base respectively, with 8 bases between them.

This clone occurred once. The rearrangement links TRBV28 to TRBJ1-5; D unclear. The germline V gene has CDR1 MDHEN and CDR2 SYDVKM. This CDR3 has 13 residues. The germline V and J ends were trimmed by 6 bases and 2 bases, with 8 bases remaining between them. Here the CDR3 DNA reads TGTGCCAGCAGATACAGAGGCAATCAGCCCCAGCATTTT. Amino acid sequence: CASRYRGNQPQHF.

CDR3 protein: CASSLRGREQFF. The CDR3 DNA reads as TGTGCCAGCAGTCTCAGGGGTCGTGAGCAGTTCTTC. The chain joins TRBV6-5 to TRBJ2-1; perhaps TRBD1 as D (6 bases). From germline, CDR1 is MNHEY and CDR2 SVGAGI. Trimming shortened V by 5 bases and J by 9 bases, and 11 bases separated the two germline ends. The CDR3 covers 12 residues.

The chain has TRBV27 and TRBJ2-7; possibly TRBD1 for D (5 bases). V was pared by 5 bases and J by 1 base, with 15 bases between. The CDR3 consists of 15 residues. Germline V lookup: CDR1 MNHEY, CDR2 SMNVEV (reference sequence). The DNA of the CDR3 is TGTGCCAGCAGTCCCCTCAGGGTTCGATCCTACGAGCAGTACTTC. Translation gives CASSPLRVRSYEQYF.

V is TRBV1 and J is TRBJ2-1; TRBD2 was called by the table and not checked on the DNA. TRBV1 is labeled a pseudogene. The CDR3 sequence is 13 residues long. The CDR3 region is CTSSQDSDNEQFF. CDR3 DNA sequence: TGCACCAGCAGCCAAGATTCCGACAATGAGCAGTTCTTC.

Only one count was recorded for this clone. The chain is built from TRBV28 and TRBJ1-4, with 10 bases fitting TRBD1. The germline V gene encodes CDR1 MDHEN and CDR2 SYDVKM. The CDR3 runs to 15 residues. The V segment lost 5 bases and the J segment 5 bases; nucleotides outside the gene matches: 5. The CDR3 is CASSPWDRGNEKLFF. In DNA, the CDR3 is TGTGCCAGCAGTCCCTGGGACAGGGGCAATGAAAAACTGTTTTTT.

This clone showed up just once. The chain joins TRBV4-1 to TRBJ1-2, with TRBD1 matching 8 bases. Germline trimming cut 4 bases from V and 12 bases from J; bases unmatched to any gene: 16. CDR3 size: 15 residues. Germline V lookup: CDR1 MGHRA, CDR2 YSYEKL. For the CDR3, the DNA is TGCGCCAGCAGCCCGATGGGGGACAGGTCGGATAAGGACACCTTC. This gives the protein CASSPMGDRSDKDTF.

V is TRBV28 and J is TRBJ2-3, with TRBD2 matching 8 bases. Per the germline V gene, CDR1 is MDHEN and CDR2 is SYDVKM. The CDR3 has 15 amino acids. V was clipped by 10 bases and J by 6 bases; unmatched bases: 15. CDR3 region: CATDSGLATRDTQYF. Written as DNA, the CDR3 is TGTGCCACCGATAGCGGACTAGCAACAAGGGATACGCAGTATTTT.

This clone was counted a single time. The rearrangement uses TRBV7-2 and TRBJ1-1, with 8 bases fitting TRBD1. From germline, CDR1 is SGHTA and CDR2 FQGNSA. The CDR3 contains 14 residues. The V gene end was trimmed by 1 base and the J gene end by 5 bases; junction bases not matched to a gene: 3. CDR3 region: CASSLGTGWTEAFF. The CDR3 nucleotides are TGTGCCAGCAGCTTAGGGACAGGGTGGACTGAAGCTTTCTTT.

In its sample, this clone was seen a few times. The chain uses TRBV5-1 and TRBJ2-7; D call uncertain. Trimming cost V 0 bases and J 2 bases, with 6 bases left between them. Germline CDR1 SGHRS, CDR2 YFSETQ. This CDR3 spans 13 amino acids. The CDR3 reads CASSLGLPYEQYF. Here the CDR3 DNA reads TGCGCCAGCAGCTTGGGTCTACCCTACGAGCAGTACTTC.

The rearrangement links TRBV28 to TRBJ2-5; unclear D gene. The DNA end is a closer match to TRBJ2-7, so the J assignment may be wrong. This CDR3 is 14 amino acids long. Germline values: CDR1 MDHEN, CDR2 SYDVKM. The CDR3 is CASSVPPLTYEQYF. The CDR3 DNA is TGTGCCAGCAGCGTCCCCCCTTTAACCTACGAGCAGTACTTC.

The chain recombines TRBV9 with TRBJ1-6, with a possible D match to TRBD1 (5 bases). This CDR3 is 17 amino acids long. Germline V gives CDR1 SGDLS, CDR2 YYNGEE. V was clipped by 0 bases and J by 7 bases, with 17 bases between them. Written as DNA, the CDR3 is TGTGCCAGCAGCGTAGAGGCAGGGAGGAGGGCCAATTCACCCCTCCACTTT. Its protein is CASSVEAGRRANSPLHF.

This clone was recorded once. The V call is TRBV9, the J call TRBJ2-7; possible D gene TRBD1, 5 bases. The germline V gene encodes CDR1 SGDLS and CDR2 YYNGEE. The CDR3 totals 12 residues. V was pared by 4 bases and J by 6 bases, with 11 bases between. DNA of the CDR3: TGTGCCAGCAGCTATGGGGCGAGCGAGCAGTACTTC. It codes for CASSYGASEQYF. The full variable domain, with the rest looked up from reference TRBV9 and TRBJ2-7, is DSGVTQTPKHLITATGQRVTLRCSPRSGDLSVYWYQQSLDQGLQFLIQYYNGEERAKGNILERFSAQQFPDLHSELNLSSLELGDSALYFCASSYGASEQYFGPGTRLTVT.